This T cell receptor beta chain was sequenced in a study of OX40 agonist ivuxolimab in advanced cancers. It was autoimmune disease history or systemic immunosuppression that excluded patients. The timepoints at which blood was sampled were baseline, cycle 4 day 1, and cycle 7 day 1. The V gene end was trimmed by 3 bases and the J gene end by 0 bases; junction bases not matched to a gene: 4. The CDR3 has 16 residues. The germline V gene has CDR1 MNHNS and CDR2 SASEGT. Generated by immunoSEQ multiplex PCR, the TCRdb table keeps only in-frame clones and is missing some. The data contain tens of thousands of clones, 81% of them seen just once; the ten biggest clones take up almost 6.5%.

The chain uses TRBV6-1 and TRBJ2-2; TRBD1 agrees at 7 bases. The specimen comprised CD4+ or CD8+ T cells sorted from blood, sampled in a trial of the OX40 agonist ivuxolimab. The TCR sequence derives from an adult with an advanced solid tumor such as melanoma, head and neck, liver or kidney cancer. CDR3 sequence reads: CASSETGLANTGELFF. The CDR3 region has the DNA TGTGCCAGCAGTGAGACAGGGCTTGCGAACACCGGGGAGCTGTTTTTT.